This T cell receptor (beta chain) was sequenced for a study of blood T cells in healthy people across ages. Study-wide results and caveats: PBMCs that were unsorted prevented a conclusive naive versus antigen-experienced comparison. Across the age range, TCR beta diversity per million T cells fell in a roughly linear way.

Together with a sample-barcoded 5' primer, a J-beta primer mix was included in a second PCR lasting about 7 to 12 cycles. TCRdb ran MiXCR on the 5' RACE reads and lists one entry per CDR3 protein. The table includes 550,000 to 600,000 distinct CDR3 sequences, about 25% detected once. Concerning this clonotype: The antigen remains undetermined.

This CDR3 has 16 residues. Between the trimmed V and J ends, which lost 8 bases and 0 bases, there was a span of 17 bases. Per the germline V gene, CDR1 is LGHNA and CDR2 is YNFKEQ. The chain links TRBV4-2 to TRBJ2-1, with D possibly being TRBD2 (5 bases). This TCR came from a woman in her seventies in good health. The sample taken for sequencing was blood. CDR3 DNA: TGTGCCAGCCGCGATGAGGGTACAAGCTCCTACAATGAGCAGTTCTTC. Amino acid sequence: CASRDEGTSSYNEQFF.